Presented here are 19 T cell receptor beta chains from one specimen sequenced in a study of cytotoxic CD8 clonotypes in ibrutinib-treated CLL. TCRdb's copy holds only in-frame clones and misses some; the assay was immunoSEQ multiplex PCR. Of 70,000 to 80,000 clones in the sample, 80% were seen once. The sample in question was PBMCs, obtained at disease progression, from a patient treated with ibrutinib. These TCRs come from a human donor with chronic lymphocytic leukemia.

Here the CDR3 DNA reads TGTGCCAGCAGCGTACAGGGGTCAGGTTCACCCCTCCACTTT. Translating gives CASSVQGSGSPLHF. This chain uses TRBV25-1 with TRBJ1-6; the match to TRBD1 covers 7 bases. J was trimmed by 9 bases and V by 6 bases; bases with no gene match: 8. The CDR3 contains 14 residues. The germline CDR1 and CDR2 sequences are MGHDK and SYGVNS.

This chain connects TRBV5-1 to TRBJ2-4; perhaps TRBD2 as D (6 bases). CDR1 SGHRS and CDR2 YFSETQ come from the germline V gene. This CDR3 has 14 amino acids. Trimming stripped 0 bases from V and 5 bases from J, with 9 bases between. The CDR3 sequence is CASSLASEQNIQYF. Here the CDR3 DNA reads TGCGCCAGCAGCTTGGCTAGCGAACAAAACATTCAGTACTTC.

Comment on this clone: In the same sample, other DNA sequences code for this CDR3. The chain recombines TRBV6-5 with TRBJ2-7, with a weak D call TRBD2 (6 bases). The CDR3 has 13 residues. Germline assignment: CDR1 MNHEY and CDR2 SVGAGI. V gave up 8 bases and J gave up 0 bases, with 11 bases separating them. CDR3 in amino acids: CASRAGSSYEQYF. CDR3 in DNA: TGTGCCAGCCGGGCGGGGAGCTCCTACGAGCAGTACTTC.

The chain links TRBV5-1 to TRBJ2-5; D possibly uses TRBD1 or TRBD2 (6 bases each). CDR1 SGHRS and CDR2 YFSETQ come from the germline V gene. The length of the CDR3 is 14 residues. V was shortened by 0 bases and J by 5 bases, with 11 bases between the two germline ends. The CDR3 DNA reads as TGCGCCAGCAGCTTGGTGGGGGGCGTGGAGACCCAGTACTTC. Its translation is CASSLVGGVETQYF.

The sample holds one count of this clone. This sequence joins TRBV7-9 and TRBJ2-7; unclear D gene. V was pared by 5 bases and J by 0 bases, with 11 bases between. Germline assignment: CDR1 SEHNR and CDR2 FQNEAQ (reference sequence). This CDR3 comprises 14 residues. As DNA, the CDR3 is TGTGCCAGCAGCGATTATCCTTACTCCTACGAGCAGTACTTC. This gives the protein CASSDYPYSYEQYF.

This clone has only one observation. This chain joins TRBV7-3 and TRBJ1-2, with a tentative D call TRBD1 (6 bases). Germline V gene lookup returns CDR1 SGHTA and CDR2 FQGTGA. The ends were cut back, 6 bases at V and 1 base at J, with 18 bases in the middle. The CDR3 contains 16 residues. The CDR3 DNA reads as TGTGCCAGCAGTTCGACCGGGACAAGACATAACTATGGCTACACCTTC. Protein: CASSSTGTRHNYGYTF. The full variable domain, rest sourced from reference TRBV7-3 and TRBJ1-2, is GAGVSQTPSNKVTEKGKYVELRCDPISGHTALYWYRQSLGQGPEFLIYFQGTGAADDSGLPNDRFFAVRPEGSVSTLKIQRTERGDSAVYLCASSSTGTRHNYGYTFGSGTRLTVV.

V is TRBV5-6 and J is TRBJ2-4; TRBD1 matches at 7 bases. CDR1 SGHDT and CDR2 YYEEEE come from the germline V gene. CDR3 size: 15 residues. The trim removed 4 bases at V and 7 bases at J, leaving 11 bases unmatched. The CDR3 DNA sequence: TGTGCCAGCAGCAGATACACAGGGGAATGGAACATTCAGTACTTC. Amino acid sequence: CASSRYTGEWNIQYF.

This clone turned up a few times. The chain joins TRBV28 to TRBJ1-3; D gene unclear. Trimming removed 7 bases at V and 0 bases at J, with 10 bases between. In germline, CDR1 is MDHEN, CDR2 SYDVKM. CDR3 length: 14 amino acids. CDR3 sequence: CASIGRGSGNTIYF. As DNA, the CDR3 is TGTGCCAGCATCGGCAGAGGCTCTGGAAACACCATATATTTT.

V gene TRBV6-5 combines with J gene TRBJ2-7, with D unresolved. CDR3 length: 14 residues. Deletions cut 4 bases from V and 0 bases from J, with 10 bases between. Germline V gene sequence: CDR1 MNHEY, CDR2 SVGAGI. The CDR3 DNA reads TGTGCCAGCAGTTCCCGACCCGGCTCCTACGAGCAGTACTTC. Its translation is CASSSRPGSYEQYF.

The CDR3 here is CASSHPRGLRPDTQYF. In DNA, the CDR3 is TGTGCCAGCAGCCACCCAAGAGGGCTTAGGCCAGATACGCAGTATTTT. The rearrangement joins TRBV11-2 to TRBJ2-3; D perhaps matches TRBD2 (5 bases). This CDR3 spans 16 amino acids. Germline V gene lookup returns CDR1 SGHAT and CDR2 FQNNGV. V was cut by 5 bases and J by 4 bases, with 19 bases left in between. Full variable domain (rest looked up from reference TRBV11-2 and TRBJ2-3): EAGVAQSPRYKIIEKRQSVAFWCNPISGHATLYWYQQILGQGPKLLIQFQNNGVVDDSQLPKDRFSAERLKGVDSTLKIQPAKLEDSAVYLCASSHPRGLRPDTQYFGPGTRLTVL.

The J gene is TRBJ2-1, the V gene TRBV11-2, with D tentatively TRBD2 (6 bases). Germline V gene data show CDR1 as SGHAT and CDR2 as FQNNGV. The CDR3 sequence is 16 residues long. V was cut by 0 bases and J by 6 bases, with 15 bases left in between. The CDR3: CASSLDGRTTLNEQFF. The CDR3 nucleotides read TGTGCCAGCAGCTTAGATGGGAGGACTACTCTCAATGAGCAGTTCTTC.

The rearrangement links TRBV27 to TRBJ1-2; D possibly corresponds to TRBD1 (6 bases). V was pared by 6 bases and J by 4 bases, with 18 bases between. Looked up from germline, CDR1 is MNHEY and CDR2 is SMNVEV (reference sequence). The CDR3 has 15 amino acids. The CDR3 reads CASSPLRGGIYGYTF. CDR3 DNA: TGTGCCAGCAGCCCACTCAGGGGTGGAATCTATGGCTACACCTTC.

V and J are TRBV7-3 and TRBJ2-7, with D possibly being TRBD1 or TRBD2 (6 bases each). Germline loops: CDR1 SGHTA, CDR2 FQGTGA. V gave up 4 bases and J gave up 5 bases, with 30 bases separating them. This CDR3 region has 19 residues. CDR3 DNA sequence: TGTGCCAGCAGCTCTTCTCACCCCCGCCGGGGGCTGAGGGGAGACGAGCAGTACTTC. This translates into CASSSSHPRRGLRGDEQYF.

The V and J genes are TRBV28 and TRBJ1-1; no firm D call. V lost 5 bases, J lost 3 bases, and 16 bases lay in between. This CDR3 spans 15 amino acids. The V gene's germline CDR1 is MDHEN and CDR2 SYDVKM. The CDR3 DNA reads as TGTGCCAGCAGTGTAGGTATAAAGTTACACACTGAAGCTTTCTTT. This codes for CASSVGIKLHTEAFF.

This clone appeared once. The rearrangement links TRBV4-1 to TRBJ2-5, with a tentative D call TRBD1 (5 bases). The germline V gene has CDR1 MGHRA and CDR2 YSYEKL. This CDR3 has 14 amino acids. V lost 1 base and J lost 2, with 8 bases in between. DNA of the CDR3: TGCGCCAGCAGCCAAGCGCCAGGGCAAGAGACCCAGTACTTC. This codes for CASSQAPGQETQYF.

V is TRBV4-1 and J is TRBJ2-7, with 8 positions matching TRBD1. CDR3 length: 15 amino acids. Trimming removed 4 bases from V and 0 bases from J; junction bases left unmatched: 5. Germline assignment: CDR1 MGHRA and CDR2 YSYEKL. The CDR3 nucleotides are TGCGCCAGCAGCCCGGGACAGGTTCACTCCTACGAGCAGTACTTC. This codes for CASSPGQVHSYEQYF.

The chain is built from TRBV2 and TRBJ1-5, with 11 bases fitting TRBD1. Germline V lookup: CDR1 SNHLY, CDR2 FYNNEI. The CDR3 spans 15 residues. J lost 6 bases, V lost 4 bases, and 5 bases had no gene match. CDR3 nucleotides: TGTGCCAGCAGTGGGACAGGGGGCGCCTCTCAGCCCCAGCATTTT. This codes for CASSGTGGASQPQHF.

J is TRBJ1-5 and V is TRBV27; 7 nucleotides align to TRBD1. CDR3 length equals 14 residues. CDR1 MNHEY and CDR2 SMNVEV come from the germline V gene (reference sequence). The V and J ends lost 4 bases and 5 bases, in that order; junction bases with no gene match: 5. CDR3 protein: CASSWAGGDQPQHF. The CDR3 coding sequence is TGTGCCAGCAGTTGGGCAGGGGGGGATCAGCCCCAGCATTTT.

This clone was seen a handful of times. The chain couples TRBV5-4 to TRBJ1-2; 9 nucleotides line up with TRBD1. Looked up from germline, CDR1 is SGHNT and CDR2 is YYREEE (reference sequence). V shed 4 bases, J shed 3 bases, and the junction held 1 base outside the gene matches. This CDR3 is built from 13 residues. CDR3 sequence (DNA): TGTGCCAGCAGCCGGGACAGGGACTATGGCTACACCTTC. Translated: CASSRDRDYGYTF.